This TCR beta chain stems from a study of blood T cell repertoires in COVID-19. Sequencing used immunoSEQ multiplex PCR; TCRdb keeps in-frame clones, though not all of them. The table lists about 83,000 clones, approximately 78% of them singletons. The clonotype originates from a woman of 80 years or more with acute or convalescent COVID-19. Sequenced input: peripheral blood.

Written as DNA, the CDR3 is TGTGCCAGCAGTTGGGGTGGGGCTACTAATGAAAAACTGTTTTTT. It codes for CASSWGGATNEKLFF. V gene TRBV6-5 combines with J gene TRBJ1-4; D may be TRBD1 (5 bases). V lost 4 bases to trimming and J lost 2 bases, with 11 bases between them. The CDR3 runs 15 residues. Per the germline V gene, CDR1 is MNHEY and CDR2 is SVGAGI.